This T cell receptor beta chain is from a study of human T cells and chemical hapten exposure (dated by TCRdb to the early 2020s). Background for the entire study: For sensitization, 2% DPC in acetone was applied to an approximately 2 cm by approximately 2 cm area of upper inner arm skin. The study tracked peripheral blood TCR repertoire changes in vivo during primary and secondary sensitization to the hapten diphenylcyclopropenone (DPC) in alopecia patients. For TCR sequencing, blood came from 25 to 35 alopecia patients at anywhere from one to four time points (pre-sensitization, 2, 6 and 24 weeks). Blood was sampled from patients pre-sensitization (week 0) and at 2, 6 and about 24 weeks after DPC sensitization. Weekly therapeutic DPC doses were additionally applied to the scalp of patients throughout the roughly 25-week study period. The mostly female patient cohort included alopecia areata with under or over 50% scalp involvement, alopecia totalis and alopecia universalis. The libraries were sequenced as a pool, and the TCR yield per sample differed mostly because of small variations in library volumes within the pool. Patch testing on the upper back used Finn chambers containing 0.01% DPC, with scoring done after 6 days according to International Contact Dermatitis Research Group standards. Broader findings and caveats from the paper: A positive correlation was found between the number of PT1 expanded TCRs and patch test score, with significance reached at thresholds 8, 16 and 32 but not 4. After repeated subsampling, the strength of the expansion versus patch-test correlation and the threshold at which it became significant changed. Expanded TCRs formed significantly more large CDR3 similarity clusters than pre-sensitization or healthy control sets, consistent with antigen-driven responses. DPC sensitization did not change how many TCRs were above 1 in 1000 frequency, and no evidence was found of alterations in global repertoire structure. Because all patients had alopecia, a presumed autoimmune disease, the immune response of the patients might differ from that of healthy individuals.

Trimming accounts for 5 bases at V and 1 base at J, while the number of junction bases matched to no gene is 7. The germline V gene sets CDR1 to SGHTA and CDR2 to FQGNSA. Its CDR3 holds 17 amino acids, cysteine through phenylalanine. Left in the record is the CDR3 DNA by itself, 51 bases read in frame from the first base. Ten or more counts support this clonotype. Its antigen remains unidentified. The input lacks base qualities; no much larger clone sits a single base away. Receptor libraries were prepared by RACE. The listed sequencing device is NextSeq 500. During library preparation, unique molecular identifiers were attached to individual cDNA molecules so that TCRs could be counted in a quantitative, reproducible way. For every blood RNA sample, sequencing covered both the TCR alpha and TCR beta chains. The original pipeline was this. The median number of TCRs per sample was 90,000 to 100,000, ranging from about 20,000 to 700,000. V, J and CDR3 annotation of the TCR reads was carried out using the Decombinator software suite. To make PS versus PT1 abundance plots, every sample was subsampled to the same number of TCRs (28,000). Expanded TCRs were defined as absent before sensitization and observed at least eight times at the 2-week time point. Clones were called with MiXCR by TCRdb after fastp trimmed the public reads at Q25, and only in-frame beta chains were retained. Duplicate CDR3 protein sequences are folded into a single record with the most common DNA and genes. TCRdb's processing, not the study's, gives the V and J calls here. The sample table holds about 260,000 distinct CDR3 sequences, of which 7.5% to 9% were seen once. 2% to 3% of the sample is in the top ten clones.

The sample's time point label, decoded: pre-sensitization, week 0. What the treatment or condition label conveys for this sample: therapeutic diphenylcyclopropenone sensitization with weekly scalp DPC. At each patch-test visit, blood was drawn before the patch test was applied. To be eligible, patients had to be aged 18 to 70, diagnosed with alopecia and judged suitable for DPC therapy, while pregnant patients were excluded. Total RNA was extracted from unfractionated whole blood that had been collected in Tempus Blood RNA tubes. The chain uses TRBV7-2 and TRBJ2-3; TRBD2 aligns with 12 central bases. This specimen was whole blood, taken in connection with sensitization to the hapten diphenylcyclopropenone (DPC). This receptor was obtained from a woman aged 40 to 50 with alopecia areata. Some clones in this sample may be carry-over from other donors' samples. The encoded CDR3 is CASSRQGLAGGTDTQYF. The base sequence is TGTGCCAGCAGCCGCCAGGGACTAGCGGGCGGCACAGATACGCAGTATTTT.